This TCR beta chain was sequenced in a study of spatial heterogeneity in lung cancer. There are a few counts of this clonotype. The antigen is unknown. Whole-study results and caveats: Tumoral mutation counts were tracked by counts of expanded intratumoral alpha and beta TCRs.

TCRdb fed the 5' RACE reads into MiXCR, producing one record per CDR3 protein. The data contain about 3,900 distinct CDR3 sequences, around 5% of them singletons. This sample's time point: sample taken at primary tumor resection. Just over 70 TRACERx patients with early, untreated non-small cell lung cancer donated samples. V was pared by 5 bases and J by 0 bases, with 1 base between. Germline V gene data show CDR1 as MDHEN and CDR2 as SYDVKM. The CDR3 length is 11 residues. The V and J genes are TRBV28 and TRBJ1-1; D ambiguous. The sequence came from a female donor with early-stage non-small cell lung cancer. Specimen: lung tumor tissue, collected at surgery. CDR3 sequence (DNA): TGTGCCAGCAGTGTGAACACTGAAGCTTTCTTT. Its translation is CASSVNTEAFF.